The subject of this entry is one T cell receptor (beta chain). Its antigen is unidentified. Assay used: immunoSEQ multiplex PCR; TCRdb lists only in-frame clones, some missing. The specimen's table records more than 110,000 clones. CDR1 is LNHDA, CDR2 SQIVND, per germline (reference sequence). V gave up 5 bases and J gave up 6 bases, with 11 bases separating them. The CDR3 covers 13 residues. The data originate from a study of T cell responses to AZD1222 COVID-19 vaccine. Study-wide points: Without day 14 samples, only post-peak T cell repertoires were studied. Targets within unmutated variant regions were reportedly found for nearly half of spike-specific TCRs.

The gene calls are TRBV19 and TRBJ2-1; TRBD1 is a possible D gene (7 bases). This clonotype originated in an adult in good health. The specimen was peripheral blood. The CDR3 nucleotides are TGTGCCAGTAGTGCGGGACAGCCCAATGAGCAGTTCTTC. It is translated as CASSAGQPNEQFF.